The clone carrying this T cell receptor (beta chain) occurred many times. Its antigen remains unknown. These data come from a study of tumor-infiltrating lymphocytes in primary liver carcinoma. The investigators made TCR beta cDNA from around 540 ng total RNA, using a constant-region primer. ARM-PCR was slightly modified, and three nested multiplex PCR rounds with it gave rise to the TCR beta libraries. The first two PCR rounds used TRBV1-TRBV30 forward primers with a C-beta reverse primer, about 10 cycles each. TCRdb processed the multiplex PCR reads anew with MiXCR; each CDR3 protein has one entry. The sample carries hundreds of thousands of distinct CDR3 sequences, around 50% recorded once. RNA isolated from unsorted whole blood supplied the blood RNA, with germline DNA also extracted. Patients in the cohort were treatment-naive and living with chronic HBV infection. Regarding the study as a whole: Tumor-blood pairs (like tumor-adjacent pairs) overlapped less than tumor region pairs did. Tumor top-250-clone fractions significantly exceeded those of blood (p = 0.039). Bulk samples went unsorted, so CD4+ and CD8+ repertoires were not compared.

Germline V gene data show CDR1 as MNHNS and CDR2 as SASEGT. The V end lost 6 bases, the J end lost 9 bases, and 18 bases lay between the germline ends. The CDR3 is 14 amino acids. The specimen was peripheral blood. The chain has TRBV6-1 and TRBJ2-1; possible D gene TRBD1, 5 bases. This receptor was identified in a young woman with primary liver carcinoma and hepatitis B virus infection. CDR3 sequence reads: CASSLSRVFGEQFF. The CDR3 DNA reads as TGTGCCAGCAGCCTATCCAGGGTTTTCGGTGAGCAGTTCTTC.